The 15 T cell receptor beta chains below come from one sample, sequenced in a study of blood T cell repertoires in COVID-19. The method was immunoSEQ multiplex PCR; TCRdb's version includes in-frame clones alone and lacks a portion of them. The sample carries a few hundred thousand clones, 86% recorded once. Sequenced input: peripheral blood. Every receptor here comes from a man aged 25-45 years who had recovered from COVID-19.

This clone was seen just once. The chain is built from TRBV5-1 and TRBJ2-3; 7 bases align to TRBD1. The CDR3 is 15 residues long. Germline CDR1 SGHRS, CDR2 YFSETQ. The V segment lost 4 bases and the J segment 2 bases; nucleotides outside the gene matches: 7. In DNA form, the CDR3 reads TGCGCCAGCAGCACGAGGACAGGTCACACAGATACGCAGTATTTT. Protein sequence: CASSTRTGHTDTQYF.

J is TRBJ2-5 and V is TRBV19; D is perhaps TRBD2 (6 bases). V was trimmed by 4 bases and J by 1 base, leaving 10 bases between them. This CDR3 contains 14 residues. Germline CDR1 and CDR2: LNHDA and SQIVND (reference sequence). The DNA of the CDR3 is TGTGCCAGTAGTACCCCCGGGAGCCAAGAGACCCAGTACTTC. Translated: CASSTPGSQETQYF. Complete variable domain (other parts from reference TRBV19 and TRBJ2-5): DGGITQSPKYLFRKEGQNVTLSCEQNLNHDAMYWYRQDPGQGLRLIYYSQIVNDFQKGDIAEGYSVSREKKESFPLTVTSAQKNPTAFYLCASSTPGSQETQYFGPGTRLLVL.

The chain combines TRBV25-1 with TRBJ1-1; 9 nucleotides agree with TRBD1. The V gene's germline CDR1 is MGHDK and CDR2 SYGVNS. The CDR3 runs 18 residues. J was trimmed by 2 bases and V by 3 bases; bases with no gene match: 13. This CDR3 is CASSDSGHRGRINTEAFF. The CDR3 region has the DNA TGTGCCAGCAGTGATAGCGGACACAGGGGGCGGATAAACACTGAAGCTTTCTTT. The whole variable domain, filled in from reference TRBV25-1 and TRBJ1-1, reads EADIYQTPRYLVIGTGKKITLECSQTMGHDKMYWYQQDPGMELHLIHYSYGVNSTEKGDLSSESTVSRIRTEHFPLTLESARPSHTSQYLCASSDSGHRGRINTEAFFGQGTRLTVV.

The genes are TRBV19 and TRBJ1-4, with TRBD1 matching 10 bases. CDR3 size: 13 residues. V lost 11 bases, J lost 7 bases, and 7 bases stayed unmatched. Germline-derived CDR1 and CDR2 are LNHDA and SQIVND (reference sequence). CDR3 coding DNA: TGTGCCGGGGGGGACAGGGGTGGTGAAAAACTGTTTTTT. Protein: CAGGDRGGEKLFF.

The chain links TRBV6-2 or TRBV6-3 to TRBJ2-2; 13 bases line up with TRBD2. CDR1 MNHEY and CDR2 SVGEGT come from the germline V gene. The trim removed 5 bases at V and 0 bases at J, leaving 6 bases unmatched. This CDR3 spans 18 amino acids. The CDR3 sequence: CASSGGLAGTANTGELFF. The CDR3 DNA sequence: TGTGCCAGCAGTGGGGGACTAGCGGGGACGGCGAACACCGGGGAGCTGTTTTTT.

This clone is termed medium-sized. The chain couples TRBV4-2 to TRBJ2-7, with 12 bases matching TRBD2. The CDR3 length is 16 residues. Unmatched junction bases numbered 6, after V lost 4 bases and J lost 2 bases. Germline CDR1 reads LGHNA; CDR2 reads YNFKEQ. As DNA, the CDR3 is TGTGCCAGCAGCCCCTTAACTAGCGGGGGGCCCTACGAGCAGTACTTC. Translating gives CASSPLTSGGPYEQYF.

The chain employs TRBV18 and TRBJ2-5; 7 positions agree with TRBD1. Trimming took 6 bases from V and 7 from J; bases not matched to a gene: 8. The CDR3 length is 13 residues. Germline CDR1 is KGHSH and CDR2 is LQKENI. In DNA, the CDR3 is TGTGCCAGCTCCCTCGGACAGGAGGCGACCCAGTACTTC. This encodes CASSLGQEATQYF.

The chain carries TRBV2 and TRBJ2-7; D is perhaps TRBD1 (5 bases). V was trimmed by 7 bases and J by 3 bases, leaving 7 bases between them. Per the germline V gene, CDR1 is SNHLY and CDR2 is FYNNEI. CDR3 length: 11 amino acids. CDR3 region: CASTRVYEQYF. DNA for the CDR3: TGTGCCAGCACCAGGGTCTACGAGCAGTACTTC.

The rearrangement uses TRBV11-2 and TRBJ1-6; TRBD1 aligns across 7 bases. The V and J ends lost 4 bases and 4 bases, in that order; junction bases with no gene match: 7. Germline-derived CDR1 and CDR2 are SGHAT and FQNNGV. The CDR3 runs 16 residues. The DNA of the CDR3 is TGTGCCAGCAGCTACTCATGGGACAGTTATAATTCACCCCTCCACTTT. Encoded protein: CASSYSWDSYNSPLHF.

The chain joins TRBV7-9 to TRBJ2-5; TRBD1 is a possible D gene (5 bases). The CDR3 extends over 15 amino acids. The germline CDR1 and CDR2 sequences are SEHNR and FQNEAQ (reference sequence). V lost 2 bases and J 5 bases, leaving 15 bases between the germline ends. The CDR3 coding sequence is TGTGCCAGCAGCTTACTCGGACAAATAGGGGAGACCCAGTACTTC. Protein sequence: CASSLLGQIGETQYF.

This sequence joins TRBV7-9 and TRBJ2-7; D not resolved. The CDR3 spans 12 residues. Germline lookup yields CDR1 SEHNR and CDR2 FQNEAQ (reference sequence). With 6 bases removed from V and 5 bases from J, the gap between germline ends came to 11 bases. The CDR3, as DNA: TGTGCCAGCAGGGCCTTGGGCCACGAGCAGTACTTC. Amino acids: CASRALGHEQYF.

The chain joins TRBV7-2 to TRBJ2-3; TRBD2 aligns across 7 bases. J was trimmed by 4 bases and V by 5 bases; bases with no gene match: 9. This CDR3 region has 15 residues. Germline CDR1 reads SGHTA; CDR2 reads FQGNSA. Written as DNA, the CDR3 is TGTGCCAGCAGCCAAGGGCGGGGGAACTCAGATACGCAGTATTTT. Residues: CASSQGRGNSDTQYF.

The V and J genes are TRBV12-5 and TRBJ2-1, with TRBD2 identical over 10 bases. This CDR3 is 14 amino acids long. The germline gives CDR1 LGHNT, CDR2 FRNRAP. Losses at the gene ends were 4 bases for V and 6 bases for J; bases not matched to a gene: 3. CDR3 nucleotide sequence: TGTGCTAGTGGTTGGGCTAGCGGGGGCAATGAGCAGTTCTTC. This codes for CASGWASGGNEQFF.

This chain joins TRBV27 and TRBJ2-1; D may be TRBD2 (6 bases). Germline lookup yields CDR1 MNHEY and CDR2 SMNVEV (reference sequence). The CDR3 has 15 residues. V lost 6 bases to trimming and J lost 2 bases, with 14 bases between them. This CDR3 is CASSVRRAAYNEQFF. The CDR3 nucleotides read TGTGCCAGCAGCGTAAGGAGGGCGGCCTACAATGAGCAGTTCTTC.

This sequence joins TRBV6-4 and TRBJ1-1; 8 bases align to TRBD1. Germline CDR1 reads MRHNA; CDR2 reads SNTAGT. The V and J ends lost 6 bases and 1 base, in that order; junction bases with no gene match: 7. This CDR3 has 15 residues. The CDR3 sequence: CASRTGVGANTEAFF. The DNA of the CDR3 is TGTGCCAGCAGGACAGGGGTCGGGGCGAACACTGAAGCTTTCTTT.